This T cell receptor (beta chain) was documented in a study of T-cell memory formation after mild COVID-19. Study information: TCR clusters were mostly donor specific.

Study-level points and caveats: Day 15 to 85 contracting clones showed balanced CD4/CD8; later expanders leaned CD4+.

On this clonotype: Its matching antigen is unknown.

The V and J ends lost 6 bases and 4 bases, in that order; junction bases with no gene match: 4. This CDR3 has 14 residues. One entry per CDR3 protein, called by TCRdb with MiXCR from the 5' RACE reads. This sample has under 550,000 distinct CDR3 sequences, with around a sixth found just once. This TCR derives from an adult woman who had mild COVID-19 (a few samples of this study predate the infection). Cell type and time point are not known. The sequencing input was PBMCs or a T cell subset sorted from them (not recorded which). The chain is built from TRBV12-3 or TRBV12-4 and TRBJ2-7; 12 nucleotides align to TRBD2. CDR3: CASRATSGRYEQYF. For the CDR3, the DNA is TGTGCCAGCAGGGCGACTAGCGGGAGATACGAGCAGTACTTC.